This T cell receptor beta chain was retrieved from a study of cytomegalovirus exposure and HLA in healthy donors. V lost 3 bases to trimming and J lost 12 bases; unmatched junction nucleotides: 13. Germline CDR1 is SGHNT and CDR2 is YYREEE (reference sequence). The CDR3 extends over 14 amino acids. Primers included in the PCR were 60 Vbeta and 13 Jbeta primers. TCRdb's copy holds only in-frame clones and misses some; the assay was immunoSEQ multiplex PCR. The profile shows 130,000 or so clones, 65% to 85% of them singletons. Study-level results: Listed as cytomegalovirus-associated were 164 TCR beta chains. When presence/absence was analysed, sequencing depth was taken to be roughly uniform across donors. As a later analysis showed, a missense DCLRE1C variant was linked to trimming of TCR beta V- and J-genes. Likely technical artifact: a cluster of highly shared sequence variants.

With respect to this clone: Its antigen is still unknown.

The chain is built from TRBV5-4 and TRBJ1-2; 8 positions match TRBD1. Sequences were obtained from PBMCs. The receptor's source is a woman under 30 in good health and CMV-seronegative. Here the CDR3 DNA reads TGTGCCAGCAGCTCTTGGACAGGGAATGGGGAGGACACCTTC. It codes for CASSSWTGNGEDTF.